A selection of T cell receptor beta chains follows, all from one sample in a study of blood T cell repertoires in COVID-19. This table comes from immunoSEQ multiplex PCR, and its TCRdb copy is limited to in-frame clones, with some not included. This repertoire shows around 270,000 clones, 70% to 90% found once; its top ten account for about 2.1%. The sample was peripheral blood. The receptors originated from a man aged 25 to 40 with active or convalescent COVID-19. Both conserved end residues are part of each CDR3.

j_call,cdr3_length,v_call,cdr3_aa
TRBJ2-3,18,TRBV5-4,CASSPSPSGGGETDTQYF
TRBJ1-2,15,TRBV6-5,CASSYGAGGIYGYTF
TRBJ1-1,13,TRBV12-3/TRBV12-4,CASREGQDFKAFF
TRBJ2-7,13,TRBV13,CASRLSLYYEQYF
TRBJ2-5,13,TRBV29-1,CSGRTSGAETQYF
TRBJ2-3,12,TRBV7-2,CASSRPSGSQYF
TRBJ1-4,13,TRBV6-5,CASSRGAGEKLFF
TRBJ1-3,13,TRBV5-1,CASRGGTGNTIYF
TRBJ2-7,14,TRBV13,CASSLAGNSYEQYF
TRBJ1-2,15,TRBV13,CASSFPTGGNYGYTF
TRBJ1-5,16,TRBV7-9,CASSFSEGGSNQPQHF
TRBJ1-3,15,TRBV27,CASSIGTGIGNTIYF
TRBJ1-4,15,TRBV7-8,CASSFMRVANEKLFF
TRBJ2-1,15,TRBV11-1,CASSSPGQGYNEQFF
TRBJ2-7,14,TRBV29-1,CSVEDAGQVYEQYF
TRBJ1-4,11,TRBV4-1,CASRRDEKLFF
TRBJ2-2,17,TRBV5-1,CASSLVMDRANTGELFF
TRBJ2-2,13,TRBV25-1,CASSETGTGELFF
TRBJ2-3,15,TRBV7-2,CASSLTGGPLDTQYF
TRBJ1-2,13,TRBV19,CASSPPAIVGYTF
TRBJ1-6,17,TRBV11-2,CASSTAGQGRIYSPLHF
TRBJ1-2,13,TRBV30,CAWSVSDYYGYTF
TRBJ1-2,15,TRBV4-2,CASSGSSSVVGGYTF
TRBJ1-1,13,TRBV10-2,CASSEGRGTEAFF
TRBJ1-1,15,TRBV15,CATSETGGMNTEAFF
TRBJ1-5,15,TRBV15,CATSQDGGYNQPQHF
TRBJ2-7,11,TRBV2,CASNGQYEQYF
TRBJ2-7,13,TRBV10-3,CAISESHSYEQYF
TRBJ1-2,13,TRBV5-6,CASKGQGVGGYTF
TRBJ2-7,18,TRBV15,CATSDHGWGRGGGNEQYF
TRBJ2-5,14,TRBV5-1,CASSLDGVQETQYF
TRBJ1-3,17,TRBV5-1,CASSLVPQGAAGNTIYF
TRBJ1-6,13,TRBV7-2,CASSSNTNSPLHF
TRBJ1-5,16,TRBV4-2,CASSQEGGAVAQPQHF
TRBJ1-2,14,TRBV25-1,CASTPNGNNYGYTF
TRBJ1-2,13,TRBV15,CATSREGAYGYTF
TRBJ2-1,16,TRBV5-1,CASSPGGTSGENEQFF
TRBJ2-1,16,TRBV29-1,CSVDQGSYSSYNEQFF
TRBJ1-1,14,TRBV11-2,CASSPRRGDPEAFF
TRBJ2-7,15,TRBV12-1,CASSFCLAGSYEQYF
TRBJ2-3,12,TRBV12-3/TRBV12-4,CASSSDRGTQYF
TRBJ2-5,14,TRBV5-1,CASRSKDGLPPPYF
TRBJ1-1,13,TRBV21-1,CASSMGRSLEAFF
TRBJ1-2,13,TRBV6-2/TRBV6-3,CASSDREGDGYTF
TRBJ1-2,14,TRBV18,CASSPGGASDGYTF
TRBJ1-2,15,TRBV10-3,CAISGTGTGGTGYTF